This T cell receptor (beta chain) emerged from a study of cytomegalovirus exposure and HLA in healthy donors listed by TCRdb under 2017. Context from the whole study: An earlier analysis of several hundred of the donors reported under 300 Gb of sequence data and 95 million to 140 million unique TCR beta sequences obtained from about 180 million T cells. To predict cytomegalovirus infection status, the study brought together high-throughput TCR immunosequencing, statistical association of individual TCRs with disease status, and machine learning. To decide whether each TCR beta V gene segment behaved as functional or pseudogenic, an earlier analysis of 587 of the donors relied on high-throughput TCR beta sequencing. In a later genetic analysis, genome-wide SNP genotypes for about 55% of the roughly 700 donors were used, and that subset was treated as a discovery cohort. Among the approximately 430 genotyped donors, approximately 81% belonged to the genetic ancestry cluster associated with self-reported Caucasian donors. Along with the approximately 670-subject first cohort, a separate validation cohort of over a hundred different subjects was used. Alongside the repertoire data, information on donor age, sex, ethnicity and CMV serostatus was compiled. The aim of the study was to test whether cataloging public T cell receptors could identify signatures of past pathogen exposure. Among some 400 genotyped donors of the cohort, an average of around 220,000 unique TCR beta nucleotide sequences was sequenced per donor, of which approximately 18% were non-productive. A handful of DR-DQ haplotypes were handled as single units for association and clustering because linkage in the cohort was strong. A later analysis re-analyzed previously published TCR beta repertoires from roughly 690 donors and added high-resolution HLA genotyping to study TCR occurrence patterns. HLA typing included class I and class II loci at four-digit resolution. Using immunosequencing, the study profiled T cell repertoires from about 610 subjects and related those repertoires to cytomegalovirus serostatus. Typing coverage differed by locus: A, B, C, DRB1 and DQB1 were typed in roughly 620-640 donors, DQA1 in 522, DPA1 in approximately 610, and DPB1 in 450 to 490. An early release covering roughly 600 HLA-typed donors comprised about 300 gigabases of sequencing data and around 80 million unique TCR sequences. All discovery cohort repertoires had been generated on a single sequencing platform. Rather than drawing on any new phenotypic data, the later analysis identified candidate immune exposures from TCR beta sequences and the way those sequences occurred across donors. The paper's findings and limits, for the study overall: V-gene and J-gene trimming of TCR beta chains was associated with a missense DCLRE1C variant in a later genetic analysis, and the association was replicated in an independent cohort. A few of the identified cytomegalovirus-associated TCR beta chains were confirmed in vitro to be specific for cytomegalovirus antigens. In a later analysis, HLA-associated TCR beta chains were found to be more clonally expanded and to have lower generation probabilities than equally common non-associated chains. In a later analysis, several top co-occurrence clusters were reported to appear linked to parvovirus B19, influenza, CMV and Epstein-Barr virus. Linkage disequilibrium might explain the correlated functional status among segregating V segments, but an unknown experimental factor could not be excluded. A later analysis associated 17,000 or so TCR beta sequences with specific HLA alleles at a false discovery rate of 0.05. When HLA alleles, especially DR and DQ, strongly co-occurred, TCR associations were difficult to assign to individual alleles. Broadly in line with IMGT annotations, most TCR beta V segments showed up in productive rearrangements about 87% or about 30% of the time in an earlier analysis of several hundred of the donors. The study listed 150 to 200 TCR beta chains as associated with cytomegalovirus. The classifier was reported to diagnose cytomegalovirus status with high specificity and sensitivity in both the original and validation cohorts. Because counts were too low, some 17 rarely observed V segments, including chromosome 9 orphons, were left out of the earlier analysis of approximately 500 of the donors. According to a later analysis, TCR association rates differed among HLA loci, with DRB1 alleles showing the most associated TCRs and HLA-C alleles showing the fewest. While some public TCRs were present in many individuals, most TCR sequences turned up only very rarely across donors. A group of highly shared sequence variants was considered likely to be a technical artifact of the sequencing pipeline. According to a later genetic analysis, donors in an Asian-associated ancestry cluster had fewer N-insertions in productive TCRs than the approximately 630-donor mean. The only immune exposure information available for the cohort was CMV serostatus. HLA typing was unavailable for some donors at each locus, so association tests used only the typed subset. A further reported finding was that TCR beta sequences accurately predicted the HLA-A and HLA-B alleles for most subjects in the first cohort. Presence/absence analyses assumed roughly uniform sequencing depth across donors, an assumption that may not hold. In this cohort, only TCR beta chains were sequenced, and detectable features were limited by the absence of alpha or paired-chain data. Some IMGT-functional V segments, including TRBV6-2 and TRBV6-3, could not be told apart with the 87-base-pair reads, so those segments were excluded. In a later analysis, most CMV-associated TCR beta chains were found to appear HLA-restricted, with HLA associations seemingly driven largely by CMV exposure. The authors suggested that the approach could potentially be generalized to other disease states and immunological phenotypes.

The cohort consisted of 600 to 750 healthy bone marrow donors. At the time of sampling, all cohort members were nominally healthy, though unrecorded immune exposures were likely present. The donor was CMV seronegative and was included in the group of 352 seronegative cohort members. Each donor provided a peripheral blood sample, and peripheral blood mononuclear cells were used for TCR beta sequencing. Genomic DNA was extracted from the blood cell samples with the Qiagen DNeasy Blood Extraction Kit. The CDR3 starts with the cysteine, ends with the phenylalanine, and has 16 residues. The read is trimmed to its CDR3 DNA, 48 bases read in frame from base 1. CDR1 and CDR2 are read off the germline V gene as SGHRS and YFSETQ. After removal of 0 bases from V and 1 base from J, the junction retains 2 bases not matched to a gene. Comment on this clone: The specificity of this receptor is unknown. The record has no base qualities; no much larger clone is one base away.

The method was the immunoSEQ multiplex PCR assay. For the multiplex PCR, a mixture combining 60 forward primers for TCR Vbeta segments and 13 reverse primers for TCR Jbeta segments was used. A multiplex PCR assay on genomic DNA amplified the CDR3 region of rearranged TCR beta genes. The amplified TCR beta libraries were sequenced on the Illumina HiSeq System as 87-base-pair reads. In the source study's methods: In a later analysis, about 80 million unique TCR beta chains were counted across the roughly 610 repertoires, and about 10 million of these chains were shared by at least two donors. A nearest-neighbor algorithm error-corrected the raw reads and collapsed the reads into unique sequences, merging closely related sequences to remove PCR and sequencing errors. CDR3 sequences were aligned to IMGT reference sequences to assign V, D and J gene segments. For a sequence to be retained, a match of at least six nucleotides to both a V gene segment and a J gene segment was required. A rearrangement was called productive if the CDR3 had no stop codons and remained in frame with V and J, and every other rearrangement was called non-productive. Following IMGT convention, CDR3 was defined as the stretch from the second conserved V-encoded cysteine up to the conserved J-encoded phenylalanine. In an earlier analysis of just under 600 of the donors, sequences lacking an unambiguous match to a single V gene segment were excluded. In an earlier analysis of approximately 590 of the donors, V segments were called functional above 56.7% productive rearrangements and were called segregating when the between-donor standard deviation exceeded 5%. A statistical classification framework was built for diagnosing cytomegalovirus status from the catalog of TCR beta chain sequences. In a later analysis, V and J genes were assigned by comparing TCR nucleotide sequences against IMGT/GENE-DB human TR gene sequences. In a later analysis, CDR3 sequences and most-parsimonious VDJ recombination scenarios were assigned using the TCRdist pipeline. A later analysis defined each TCR beta chain by its CDR3 amino acid sequence plus V-gene family, and excluded reads lacking a unique V-gene family. In a later analysis, 450 to 600 highly shared, low-generation-probability nucleotide sequences were removed to address suspected cross-contamination and a sequencing artifact. In a later analysis, a clonal expansion index was calculated for each public chain from normalized within-repertoire ranks of inferred template counts. A later analysis computed generation probabilities with a VDJ recombination model fitted to out-of-frame rearrangements, and checked the results against IGoR. Hypergeometric tests were used in a later analysis to score TCR-TCR, TCR-HLA and TCR-CMV co-occurrence, with a repertoire-size bias correction applied to the TCR pairs. In a later analysis, false discovery rates were estimated by permuting HLA or CMV assignments 20 times. In a later analysis, co-occurring TCRs were grouped using DBSCAN, and TCRdist sequence similarity was added for clustering within HLA-allele-positive subsets. Repertoires with fewer than 30,000 or more than 120,000 public chains, plus five repertoires with anomalous nucleotide sharing, were excluded from co-occurrence clustering. Here the immuneACCESS table is served through TCRdb, limited to in-frame sequences with V and J called. Missing clones are a known gap in these copies; in checked studies unresolved V genes cover under half, and the rest lacks a known reason. V and J calls and clone size are those listed in that table; D and trimming were worked out from the DNA. In all, the sample holds some 130,000 clones, and 70% to 85% of those were seen once. Of the sample, 1.5% to 2% falls within the top ten clones.

Material for sequencing was PBMCs. This receptor was obtained from a boy younger than 18 in good health and CMV-seronegative. The chain uses TRBV5-1 and TRBJ2-2, with TRBD1 matching 8 junction bases. The CDR3 reads as follows: CASSLVGTGNTGELFF. The DNA sequence is as follows: TGCGCCAGCAGCTTGGTCGGGACAGGGAACACCGGGGAGCTGTTTTTT.